The following is a T cell receptor beta chain sequence with its context. Trimming stripped 0 bases from V and 0 bases from J, with 6 bases between. CDR1 and CDR2 (germline): SNHLY, FYNNEI. The CDR3 is 15 residues long. The entry originates in a study of shared clonotypes between healthy human individuals. Naive CD8 cells were CD45RO-negative, positively selected for CCR7, excluding terminally differentiated effector memory CD45RA+ cells. In the source study's methods: Filtering differed for immunoSEQ, which gave only junction sequences without quality scores. Produced via immunoSEQ multiplex PCR; TCRdb's table is partial and in-frame only. D and trimming were read from the DNA, whereas the V and J calls and clone size are those reported in that table. This table holds roughly 2,000,000 clones, over 85% found once.

Material for sequencing was naive CD8+ T cells sorted from blood. This clonotype was sampled from a man aged 18-30 years in good health. The chain is built from TRBV2 and TRBJ1-5; D uncertain. The CDR3 bases are TGTGCCAGCAGTGAAGCAGGAGCTAGCAATCAGCCCCAGCATTTT. The encoded protein is CASSEAGASNQPQHF. The complete variable domain, with remaining parts taken from reference TRBV2 and TRBJ1-5, reads EPEVTQTPSHQVTQMGQEVILRCVPISNHLYFYWYRQILGQKVEFLVSFYNNEISEKSEIFDDQFSVERPDGSNFTLKIRSTKLEDSAMYFCASSEAGASNQPQHFGDGTRLSIL.